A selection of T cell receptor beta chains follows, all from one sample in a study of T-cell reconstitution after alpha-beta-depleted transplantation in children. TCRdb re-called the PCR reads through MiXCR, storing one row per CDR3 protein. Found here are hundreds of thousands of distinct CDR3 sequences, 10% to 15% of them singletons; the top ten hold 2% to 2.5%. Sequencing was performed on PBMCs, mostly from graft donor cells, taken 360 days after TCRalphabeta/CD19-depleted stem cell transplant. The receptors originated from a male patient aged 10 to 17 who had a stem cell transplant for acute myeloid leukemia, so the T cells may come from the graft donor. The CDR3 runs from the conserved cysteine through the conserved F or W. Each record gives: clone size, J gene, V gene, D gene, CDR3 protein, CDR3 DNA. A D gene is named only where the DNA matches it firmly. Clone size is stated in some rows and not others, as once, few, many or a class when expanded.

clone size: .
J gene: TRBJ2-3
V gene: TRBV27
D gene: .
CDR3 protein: CASSLPPGTDTQYF
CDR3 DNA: TGTGCCAGCAGTTTACCACCGGGCACAGATACGCAGTATTTT

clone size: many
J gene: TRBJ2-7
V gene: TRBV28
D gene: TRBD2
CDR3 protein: CASSPVAGTYEQYF
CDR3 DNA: TGTGCCAGCAGTCCAGTAGCGGGAACCTACGAGCAGTACTTC

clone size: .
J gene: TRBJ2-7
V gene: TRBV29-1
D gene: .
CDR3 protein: CSVREYEQYF
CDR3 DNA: TGCAGCGTTCGGGAATACGAGCAGTACTTC

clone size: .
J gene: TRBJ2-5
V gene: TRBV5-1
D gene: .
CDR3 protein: CASSLEGTWETQYF
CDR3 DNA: TGCGCCAGCAGCCTGGAGGGGACATGGGAGACCCAGTACTTC

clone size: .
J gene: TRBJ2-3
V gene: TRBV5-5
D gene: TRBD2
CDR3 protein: CASSFPDNYHPDSSGRESTDTQYF
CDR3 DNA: TGTGCCAGCAGCTTCCCGGACAATTACCACCCGGACTCCAGCGGGAGGGAGAGCACAGATACGCAGTATTTT

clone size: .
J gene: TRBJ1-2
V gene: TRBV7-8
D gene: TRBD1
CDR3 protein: CASSPNGGTDPGYTF
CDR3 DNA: TGTGCCAGCAGCCCAAATGGAGGGACAGATCCCGGCTACACCTTC

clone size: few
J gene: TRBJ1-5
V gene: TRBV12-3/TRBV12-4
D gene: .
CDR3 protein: CASSPGQLGNQPQHF
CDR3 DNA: TGTGCCAGCAGCCCCGGACAGTTGGGGAATCAGCCCCAGCATTTT

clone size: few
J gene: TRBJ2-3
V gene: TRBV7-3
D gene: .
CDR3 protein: CASSFGVPDTQYF
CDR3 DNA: TGTGCCAGCAGCTTCGGCGTCCCGGATACGCAGTATTTT

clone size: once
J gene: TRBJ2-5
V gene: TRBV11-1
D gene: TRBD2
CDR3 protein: CATSSGWGGSPSETQYF
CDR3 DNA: TGTGCCACCAGCAGTGGGTGGGGCGGGAGTCCCTCGGAGACCCAGTACTTC

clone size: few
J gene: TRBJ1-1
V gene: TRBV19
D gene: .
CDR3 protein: CASNGILIRSRDTEAFF
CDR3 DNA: TGTGCCAGTAATGGTATCCTAATCCGTTCCAGGGACACTGAAGCTTTCTTT

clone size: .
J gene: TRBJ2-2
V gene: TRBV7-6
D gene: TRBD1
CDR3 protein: CASSVRHGTGRGGELFF
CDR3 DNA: TGTGCCAGCAGCGTACGCCACGGGACAGGGCGTGGCGGGGAGCTGTTTTTT

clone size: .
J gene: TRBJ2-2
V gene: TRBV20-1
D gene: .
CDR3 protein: CSAPPGPGGELFF
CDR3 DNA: TGCAGTGCCCCCCCAGGGCCGGGCGGGGAGCTGTTTTTT

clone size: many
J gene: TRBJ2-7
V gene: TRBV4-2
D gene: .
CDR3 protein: CASGLGGPYEQYF
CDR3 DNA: TGTGCCAGCGGGCTTGGAGGGCCGTACGAGCAGTACTTC

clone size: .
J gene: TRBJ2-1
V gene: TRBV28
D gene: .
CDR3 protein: CASTIRDTLYNEQFF
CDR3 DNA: TGTGCCAGCACCATACGGGACACGCTTTACAATGAGCAGTTCTTC

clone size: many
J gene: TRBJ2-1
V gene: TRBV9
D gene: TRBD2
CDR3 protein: CASSFLAGTAYNEQFF
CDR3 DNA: TGTGCCAGCAGCTTTTTAGCGGGAACCGCCTACAATGAGCAGTTCTTC

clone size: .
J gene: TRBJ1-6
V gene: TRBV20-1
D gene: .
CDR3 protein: CSAGEDRLNSPLHF
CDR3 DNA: TGCAGTGCGGGAGAAGACAGGCTAAATTCACCCCTCCACTTT

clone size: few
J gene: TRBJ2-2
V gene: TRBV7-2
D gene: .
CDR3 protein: CASSLGLRPGTGELFF
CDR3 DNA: TGTGCCAGCAGCTTAGGTCTGAGGCCAGGGACCGGGGAGCTGTTTTTT

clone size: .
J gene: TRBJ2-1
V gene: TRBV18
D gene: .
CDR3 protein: CARSPEQGWTGGNEQFF
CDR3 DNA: TGTGCCAGATCACCAGAACAGGGCTGGACGGGAGGAAATGAGCAGTTCTTC

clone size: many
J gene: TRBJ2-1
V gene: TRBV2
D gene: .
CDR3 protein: CASSVRPGDNEQFF
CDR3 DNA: TGTGCCAGCAGTGTACGGCCAGGGGATAATGAGCAGTTCTTC

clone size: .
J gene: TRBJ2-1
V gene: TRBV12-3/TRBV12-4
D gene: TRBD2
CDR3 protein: CASSLPLGSGGIEAPYNEQFF
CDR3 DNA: TGTGCCAGCAGTTTACCCCTGGGTAGCGGGGGTATTGAAGCCCCCTACAATGAGCAGTTCTTC

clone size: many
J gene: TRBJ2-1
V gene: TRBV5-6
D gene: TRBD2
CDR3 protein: CASSPYRTSDDEQFF
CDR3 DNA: TGTGCCAGCAGCCCGTACCGGACTAGCGACGATGAGCAGTTCTTC

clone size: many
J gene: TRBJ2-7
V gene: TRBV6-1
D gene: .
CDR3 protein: CATSGLYEQYF
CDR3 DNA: TGTGCCACGTCAGGGCTCTACGAGCAGTACTTC

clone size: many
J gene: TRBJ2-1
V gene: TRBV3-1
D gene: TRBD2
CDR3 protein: CASSSGLAGRNEQFF
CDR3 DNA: TGTGCCAGCAGCTCCGGGCTAGCGGGAAGGAATGAGCAGTTCTTC

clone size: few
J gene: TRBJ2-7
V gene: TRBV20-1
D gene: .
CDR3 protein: CSARDLAGLAYEQYF
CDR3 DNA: TGCAGTGCTAGAGATCTGGCGGGCCTTGCGTACGAGCAGTACTTC

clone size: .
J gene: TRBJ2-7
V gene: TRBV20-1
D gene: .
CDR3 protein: CSARDPIIRATYEQYF
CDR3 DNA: TGCAGTGCTAGGGACCCGATCATCAGGGCCACCTACGAGCAGTACTTC

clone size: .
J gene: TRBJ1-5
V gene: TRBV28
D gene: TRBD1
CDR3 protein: CASSQRQGINQPQHF
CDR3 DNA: TGTGCCAGCAGCCAACGACAGGGGATCAATCAGCCCCAGCATTTT

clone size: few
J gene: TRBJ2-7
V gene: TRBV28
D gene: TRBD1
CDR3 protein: CASTLTGFYEQYF
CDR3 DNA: TGTGCCAGCACCTTGACAGGGTTCTACGAGCAGTACTTC

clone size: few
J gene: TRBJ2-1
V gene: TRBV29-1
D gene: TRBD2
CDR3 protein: CSVVLAGPSYNEQFF
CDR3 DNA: TGCAGCGTTGTTCTAGCGGGACCCTCCTACAATGAGCAGTTCTTC

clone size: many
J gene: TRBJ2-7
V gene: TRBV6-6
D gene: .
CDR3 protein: CASGPYEQYF
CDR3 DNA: TGTGCCAGCGGACCCTACGAGCAGTACTTC

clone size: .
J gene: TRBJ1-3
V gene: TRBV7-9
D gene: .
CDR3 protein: CASMTVGFSGNTIYF
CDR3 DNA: TGTGCCAGCATGACAGTTGGGTTCTCTGGAAACACCATATATTTT

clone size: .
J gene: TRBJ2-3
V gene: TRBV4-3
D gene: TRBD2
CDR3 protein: CASSRDMTSGTGDTQYF
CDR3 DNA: TGCGCCAGCAGCCGAGACATGACTAGCGGGACGGGGGATACGCAGTATTTT

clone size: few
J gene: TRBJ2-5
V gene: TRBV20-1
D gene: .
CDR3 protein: CSASPPSRGETQYF
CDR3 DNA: TGCAGTGCTAGCCCCCCCTCTCGGGGGGAGACCCAGTACTTC

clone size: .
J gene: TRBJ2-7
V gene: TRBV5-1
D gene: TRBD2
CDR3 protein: CASSTSSGALYEQYF
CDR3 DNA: TGCGCCAGCAGCACATCTAGCGGTGCGCTCTACGAGCAGTACTTC